Sequencing of this T cell receptor (beta chain) was carried out in a study of early T cells in non-severe SARS-CoV-2 infection. Turning to the study itself: Chains stayed unpaired after sequencing of bulk RNA from unsorted whole blood.

V shed 6 bases, J shed 1 base, and the junction held 2 bases outside the gene matches. The germline gives CDR1 MNHEY, CDR2 SVGEGT. There are 14 residues in the CDR3. Individual cDNA molecules each received unique molecular identifiers attached to them. TCRdb redid the calling of the 5' RACE reads with MiXCR, one entry per CDR3 protein. Counted here are more than 65,000 distinct CDR3 sequences, 12% to 15% occurring once; the ten biggest clones make up about 1.4%. This clonotype was recorded many times. Its antigen is still unknown. Findings and limits, study-wide: Anti-spike CD8 responses were favored by VDJdb matching, which missed private and CD4 specificities.

Material for sequencing was whole blood. V gene TRBV6-2 or TRBV6-3 combines with J gene TRBJ1-5; TRBD1 aligns across 8 bases. This sequence originates from an adult who was a healthcare worker with PCR-confirmed SARS-CoV-2 infection or an uninfected control (not recorded which). CDR3 loop: CASSNRGSNQPQHF. The DNA of the CDR3 is TGTGCCAGCAGCAACAGGGGGAGCAATCAGCCCCAGCATTTT.